The 18 T cell receptor beta chains reported below all come from one sample, sequenced in a study of cytomegalovirus exposure and HLA in healthy donors. 13 Jbeta primers and 60 Vbeta primers were used for the PCR. Some clones are missing from TCRdb's copy, which holds only in-frame ones; the method was immunoSEQ multiplex PCR. Of about 160,000 clones listed, 82% are singletons. What was sequenced was PBMCs. The receptors shown here come from a girl aged 2 to 10 in good health and CMV-seropositive.

The chain has TRBV4-1 and TRBJ2-1; 7 bases agree with TRBD2. The ends lost 1 base at V and 9 bases at J; junction bases unmatched: 0. This CDR3 spans 12 amino acids. From germline, CDR1 is MGHRA and CDR2 YSYEKL. In DNA, the CDR3 is TGCGCCAGCAGCCAAGCTAGCGGTGAGCAGTTCTTC. This codes for CASSQASGEQFF.

V is TRBV7-9 and J is TRBJ2-5, with D possibly TRBD2 on 6 matching bases. Per the germline V gene, CDR1 is SEHNR and CDR2 is FQNEAQ (reference sequence). The CDR3 is made up of 15 amino acids. Between the trimmed V and J ends, which lost 2 bases and 4 bases, there was a span of 14 bases. The CDR3 DNA follows: TGTGCCAGCAGCTTACGCCGGGCGGGGCCAGAGACCCAGTACTTC. Protein sequence: CASSLRRAGPETQYF.

The V call is TRBV28, the J call TRBJ1-5; 9 bases match TRBD1. From germline, CDR1 is MDHEN and CDR2 SYDVKM. The CDR3 is 15 residues long. V was pared by 5 bases and J by 11 bases, with 13 bases of the junction left unmatched. CDR3 amino acids: CASSPVTGGVSSQHF. As DNA, the CDR3 is TGTGCCAGCAGTCCCGTTACAGGGGGCGTTAGTTCCCAGCATTTT.

V is TRBV5-1 and J is TRBJ2-1, with 9 bases identical to TRBD2. Unmatched junction bases numbered 3, after V lost 5 bases and J lost 0 bases. CDR3 length equals 15 residues. CDR1 SGHRS and CDR2 YFSETQ come from the germline V gene. The CDR3 loop is CASSLAGSSYNEQFF. Here the CDR3 DNA reads TGCGCCAGCAGTCTAGCGGGGAGCTCCTACAATGAGCAGTTCTTC.

The table lists this clone with a few counts. The chain joins TRBV29-1 to TRBJ2-5, with 7 bases fitting TRBD2. Germline CDR1 SQVTM, CDR2 ANQGSEA. This CDR3 is 12 amino acids long. V gave up 6 bases and J gave up 5 bases; unmatched junction bases: 6. This CDR3 is CSVRLGGETQYF. The CDR3, as DNA: TGCAGCGTCCGACTCGGGGGGGAGACCCAGTACTTC.

V and J are TRBV4-1 and TRBJ1-2; D is possibly TRBD1 (6 bases). Germline-derived CDR1 and CDR2 are MGHRA and YSYEKL. The V gene lost 0 bases and the J gene lost 3 bases, with 8 bases spanning the gap. This CDR3 is built from 14 residues. The CDR3 DNA sequence: TGCGCCAGCAGCCAAGAGCCAGGGGACTATGGCTACACCTTC. Its protein is CASSQEPGDYGYTF.

This chain links TRBV29-1 with TRBJ2-3; 13 bases are a match to TRBD2. Germline CDR1 reads SQVTM; CDR2 reads ANQGSEA. J was trimmed by 4 bases and V by 4 bases; bases with no gene match: 8. The CDR3 has 16 residues. The CDR3 DNA is TGCAGCGTTGCCGGAAAGACTAGCGGGAGGCCAGATACGCAGTATTTT. Amino acids: CSVAGKTSGRPDTQYF.

The chain combines TRBV7-8 with TRBJ2-1, with 7 bases fitting TRBD1. J lost 7 bases, V lost 3 bases, and 9 bases had no gene match. Germline values: CDR1 SGHVS, CDR2 FQNEAQ. The CDR3 totals 15 residues. In DNA form, the CDR3 reads TGTGCCAGCAGCTTCCGACAGGGACCATGGAATGAGCAGTTCTTC. Translating it yields CASSFRQGPWNEQFF.

The chain joins TRBV27 to TRBJ2-5; 10 nucleotides line up with TRBD2. There are 14 residues in the CDR3. V trimming: 3 bases; J trimming: 13 bases; junction bases outside the gene matches: 11. Germline V lookup: CDR1 MNHEY, CDR2 SMNVEV (reference sequence). The DNA for the CDR3 is TGTGCCAGCAGTTTCAGGGCTAGCGGGAGTAGTCGGTACTTC. It encodes CASSFRASGSSRYF.

The genes are TRBV28 and TRBJ2-3, with 7 bases aligning to TRBD1. The junction had 4 bases not matched to a gene; V was cut back by 5 bases and J by 5 bases. The CDR3 loop spans 13 amino acids. Germline values: CDR1 MDHEN, CDR2 SYDVKM. The chain's CDR3 is CASSIQGKDTQYF. The CDR3 DNA reads TGTGCCAGCAGTATACAGGGGAAAGATACGCAGTATTTT. Filled out from reference TRBV28 and TRBJ2-3, the complete variable domain reads DVKVTQSSRYLVKRTGEKVFLECVQDMDHENMFWYRQDPGLGLRLIYFSYDVKMKEKGDIPEGYSVSREKKERFSLILESASTNQTSMYLCASSIQGKDTQYFGPGTRLTVL.

This chain uses TRBV30 with TRBJ2-1; TRBD2 agrees at 9 bases. After removal of 5 bases from V and 7 bases from J, the junction contained 6 bases not matched to a gene. The germline CDR1 and CDR2 sequences are GTSNPN and SVGIG (reference sequence). The CDR3 is made up of 13 amino acids. The CDR3 here is CAWHSGSVNEQFF. As DNA, the CDR3 is TGTGCCTGGCATAGCGGGAGTGTGAATGAGCAGTTCTTC.

This chain uses TRBV19 with TRBJ2-7, with D perhaps TRBD1 (5 bases). From germline, CDR1 is LNHDA and CDR2 SQIVND (reference sequence). The CDR3 has 14 residues. V lost 5 bases to trimming and J lost 0 bases, with 11 bases between them. Here the CDR3 reads CASSETADSYEQYF. DNA of the CDR3: TGTGCCAGTAGTGAGACAGCTGACTCCTACGAGCAGTACTTC.

The V and J genes are TRBV10-1 and TRBJ2-7; TRBD2 aligns across 8 bases. J was trimmed by 6 bases and V by 0 bases; bases with no gene match: 7. The CDR3 runs 15 residues. Looked up from germline, CDR1 is WNHNN and CDR2 is SYGVQD (reference sequence). CDR3 loop: CASSESGGGFAEQYF. The CDR3 DNA sequence: TGCGCCAGCAGTGAGTCCGGGGGGGGGTTTGCCGAGCAGTACTTC.

Comment on this clone: One end of the junction varies from germline; a read error may be responsible. The chain recombines TRBV18 with TRBJ2-3, with 7 bases aligning to TRBD1. The germline V gene has CDR1 KGHSH and CDR2 LQKENI. This CDR3 spans 12 amino acids. CDR3 DNA: TGTGCCAGCTCACCCCCGGGACAGTTGGAAGATTTT. Residues: CASSPPGQLEDF.

The V call is TRBV4-2, the J call TRBJ2-6; no definite D call. The CDR3 is 17 amino acids. Trimming removed 1 base at V and 0 bases at J, with 10 bases between. The germline V gene encodes CDR1 LGHNA and CDR2 YNFKEQ. This CDR3 reads CASSQGESLSGANVLTF. For the CDR3, the DNA is TGTGCCAGCAGCCAAGGAGAAAGTCTCTCTGGGGCCAACGTCCTGACTTTC.

A word on this clone: The identical CDR3 is also encoded by other nucleotide sequences in the sample. The chain has TRBV18 and TRBJ2-4; 8 bases are a match to TRBD2. After removal of 4 bases from V and 15 bases from J, the junction contained 11 bases not matched to a gene. Looked up from germline, CDR1 is KGHSH and CDR2 is LQKENI. CDR3 length: 13 residues. CDR3 bases: TGTGCCAGCTCACTTACCGGGACTAGTCGTGGGTACTTC. Encoded protein: CASSLTGTSRGYF.

The chain recombines TRBV29-1 with TRBJ2-5; D uncertain. Germline CDR1 is SQVTM and CDR2 is ANQGSEA. Trimming left V 5 bases short and J 2 bases short, with 12 bases between. The CDR3 sequence is 13 residues long. In nucleotides, the CDR3 is TGCAGCGTTAAAAGACTGGCTCAAGAGACCCAGTACTTC. Translating it yields CSVKRLAQETQYF.

The genes are TRBV4-1 and TRBJ1-1, with D uncertain. CDR1 and CDR2 from the germline V gene are MGHRA and YSYEKL. The CDR3 runs to 16 residues. The V end was cut by 1 base, the J end by 3 bases, with 15 bases between. This CDR3 reads CASSQALFRGDTEAFF. The CDR3, as DNA: TGCGCCAGCAGCCAAGCCCTATTCCGCGGGGACACTGAAGCTTTCTTT.